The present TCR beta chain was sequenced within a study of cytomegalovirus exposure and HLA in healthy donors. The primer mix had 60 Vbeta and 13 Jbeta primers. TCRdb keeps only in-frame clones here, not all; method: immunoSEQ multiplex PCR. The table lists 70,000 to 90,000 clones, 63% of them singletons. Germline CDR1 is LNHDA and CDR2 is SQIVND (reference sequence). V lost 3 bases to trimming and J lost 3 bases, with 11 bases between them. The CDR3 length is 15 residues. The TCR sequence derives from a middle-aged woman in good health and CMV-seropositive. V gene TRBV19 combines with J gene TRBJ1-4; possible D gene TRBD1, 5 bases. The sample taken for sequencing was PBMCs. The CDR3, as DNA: TGTGCCAGTAGTATCGCGCAGGGCGCTAATGAAAAACTGTTTTTT. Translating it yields CASSIAQGANEKLFF.